A single TCR beta chain is shown here with its context. This clone's antigen is unknown. Nothing much larger sits one base from this clone, and base qualities are not available. Blood samples were collected up to 4 times in the first month after transplant and then at least monthly when available. Trimmed from V: 5 bases; trimmed from J: 5 bases; junction bases lacking a gene match: 3. CDR1 and CDR2 (MNHNS, SASEGT) derive from the germline V gene. Counted from cysteine to phenylalanine, this CDR3 has 15 amino acids. The CDR3 DNA has 45 bases and is translated from base 1. The data derive from a study of graft-versus-host responses after intestinal transplantation (dated by TCRdb to 2020 to 2023). Turning to the overall study: Multivisceral, liver-intestinal, or isolated intestinal transplants were received by the recipients. The cohort enrolled 20 to 25 intestinal transplant recipients, one of whom was a retransplant, and a few patients without pretransplant specimens were excluded. To identify alloreactive clones, pre-transplant mixed lymphocyte reaction products were sequenced and then compared with unstimulated pre-transplant donor and recipient T cells. After intestinal transplantation, graft-versus-host and host-versus-graft alloreactive T cell clones were followed in the graft, circulation and bone marrow using bulk TCR-beta CDR3 sequencing. Every recipient was given anti-thymocyte globulin induction, followed by 2 to 4 years of maintenance tacrolimus and steroids. Donor T cell macrochimerism was defined as a peak of at least 4% donor T cells among recipient peripheral blood mononuclear cells. Instead of going to the commercial service, samples from a few later patients were sequenced in-house on an Illumina MiSeq and processed with MiXCR. General study outcomes and caveats: Early after transplant, declines in HvG clones were associated with peak levels of circulating GvH clones. Patients with donor T cell macrochimerism had high GvH to HvG T cell clonal ratios in their allografts. GvH clones were found in recipient bone marrow, and some of the GvH clones appeared earlier in ileal mucosa or blood, which is consistent with an intestinal mucosal origin. The conclusions were limited by the relatively low number and heterogeneity of the intestinal transplant patients.

Preparation of the library involved the immunoSEQ multiplex PCR assay. Adaptive Biotechnologies carried out high-throughput TCR-beta CDR3 sequencing of genomic DNA for most patients. The authors processed their data as follows. TCR sequencing data were retrieved from Adaptive's ImmunoSEQ software for about 17 patients, whereas a few other patients were processed with MiXCR and VDJtools. Because the origin of CDR3 nucleotide sequences shared between donor and recipient could not be assigned, those sequences were removed. Alloreactive clones required at least 2-fold expansion over unstimulated cells and minimum CFSE-low frequency of 0.002% (template counts) or 0.001% (read counts). Clones were considered mappable if detected in sequenced pre-transplant spleen, lymph node, or MLR CFSE-low populations of the donor or recipient. Cumulative frequency of alloreactive clones was calculated as a percentage of all sequences weighted by copy number. TCRdb retrieved this table from immuneACCESS and kept in-frame rearrangements only. Not all clones are present; in checked studies, unresolved V genes account for under half, and no reason is known for the remainder. For V, J and clone size, that table is used; D and trimming come from the DNA. The sample yields about 19,000 clones; approximately 80% were counted once. The ten largest account for 1.5% to 2% of the sample.

The chain was built from TRBV6-1 and TRBJ2-3, with TRBD2 identical over 14 junction bases. The sample in question was PBMCs, obtained 14 days after transplant. The sequence was obtained from a human patient who received an intestinal transplant, so some T cells may come from the graft donor. The nucleotide sequence is given as TGTGCCAGCAGTCCTGGACTAGCGGGAGGAGATACGCAGTATTTT. The resulting protein is CASSPGLAGGDTQYF.